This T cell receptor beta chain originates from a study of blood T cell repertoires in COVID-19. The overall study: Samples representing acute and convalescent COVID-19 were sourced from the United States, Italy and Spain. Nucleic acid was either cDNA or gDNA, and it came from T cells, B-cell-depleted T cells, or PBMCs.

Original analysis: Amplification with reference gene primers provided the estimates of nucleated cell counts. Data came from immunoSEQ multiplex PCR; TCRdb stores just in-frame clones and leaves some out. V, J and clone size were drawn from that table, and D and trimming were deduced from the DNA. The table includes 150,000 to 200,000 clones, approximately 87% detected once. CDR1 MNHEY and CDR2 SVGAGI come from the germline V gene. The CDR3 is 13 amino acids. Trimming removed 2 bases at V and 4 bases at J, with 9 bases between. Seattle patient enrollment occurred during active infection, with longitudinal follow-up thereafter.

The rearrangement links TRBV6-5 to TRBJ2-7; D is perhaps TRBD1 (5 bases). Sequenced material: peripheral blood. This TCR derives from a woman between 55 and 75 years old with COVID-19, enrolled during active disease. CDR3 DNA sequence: TGTGCCAGCAGTTACATGGGGCTGTACGAGCAGTACTTC. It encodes CASSYMGLYEQYF.